This is a list of T cell receptor beta chains from one sample in a study of T cells after somatic rescue of genetic block. Assay used: immunoSEQ multiplex PCR; TCRdb lists only in-frame clones, some missing. The table shows under 150,000 clones, with 75% to 95% occurring only once. The sample was peripheral blood mononuclear cells (PBMCs). The receptors shown here come from a woman between 18 and 29 years old. Both conserved end residues are part of each CDR3. The D gene is left open where the match is weak. The size of a clone is reported for some rows only, either as once, few or many, or as a class for expanded clones.

cdr3_aa	cdr3_nt	cdr3_length	v_call	clone_size	j_call	d_call
CASSTGGNNQPQHF	TGTGCCAGCTCAACAGGGGGCAACAATCAGCCCCAGCATTTT	14	TRBV2	NA	TRBJ1-5	TRBD1
CASSLTTETDTQYF	TGTGCCAGCAGCTTGACAACAGAGACAGATACGCAGTATTTT	14	TRBV11-3	NA	TRBJ2-3	NA
CASSSGQAETEAFF	TGCGCCAGCAGCTCGGGACAGGCAGAGACTGAAGCTTTCTTT	14	TRBV5-1	NA	TRBJ1-1	TRBD1
CASSRGVRETQYF	TGCGCCAGCAGCCGCGGGGTTCGAGAGACCCAGTACTTC	13	TRBV4-1	NA	TRBJ2-5	NA
CASSLESLRNSPLHF	TGCGCCAGCAGCTTGGAATCGCTTAGGAATTCACCCCTCCACTTT	15	TRBV5-1	NA	TRBJ1-6	NA
CASSLGQGTQPQHF	TGTGCCAGCAGCCTCGGACAGGGAACTCAGCCCCAGCATTTT	14	TRBV2	NA	TRBJ1-5	TRBD1
CASSLDGRGHPNEKLFF	TGTGCCAGCAGCTTAGACGGGAGGGGACATCCTAATGAAAAACTGTTTTTT	17	TRBV7-2	once	TRBJ1-4	NA
CASRGQGVNTEAFF	TGTGCCAGTAGGGGACAGGGGGTGAACACTGAAGCTTTCTTT	14	TRBV19	NA	TRBJ1-1	TRBD1
CAWSVTGIRNEQYF	TGTGCCTGGAGTGTAACGGGGATACGGAACGAGCAGTACTTC	14	TRBV30	NA	TRBJ2-7	NA
CASSPSRAGQGSPLHF	TGTGCCAGCAGCCCTTCTCGGGCAGGGCAGGGATCACCCCTCCACTTT	16	TRBV7-3	NA	TRBJ1-6	NA
CASSPGEGQGEQYF	TGTGCCAGCAGCCCCGGGGAGGGACAGGGCGAGCAGTACTTC	14	TRBV6-4	NA	TRBJ2-7	TRBD1
CASSEGTGVGGYTF	TGTGCCAGCAGTGAAGGGACAGGGGTTGGTGGCTACACCTTC	14	TRBV6-1	few	TRBJ1-2	TRBD1